This T cell receptor beta chain was retrieved from a study of metastatic and nonmetastatic thyroid tumors. This clone was seen ten or more times. This could be a read error, since a much larger clone is one nucleotide away. Germline loops: CDR1 MRHNA, CDR2 SNTAGT. CDR3 size: 13 residues. In the study's own analysis: Researchers built a distant-metastasis classifier for papillary thyroid cancer that drew on CDR3 differences across clinicopathological groups. TCRdb called clones again from the PCR reads with MiXCR. TCRdb, not the original authors, processed these V and J calls. The sample shows 30,000 to 45,000 clones, more than 20% of them seen only once. There were no patients who had received any treatment before thyroid surgery.

This chain joins TRBV6-4 and TRBJ1-1, with a tentative D call TRBD1 (5 bases). The sequence derives from a female donor with papillary thyroid cancer or a benign thyroid nodule (not recorded which). Some clones in this sample may be carry-over from other donors' samples. Input material: blood. The CDR3 coding sequence is TGTGTCAGCAGACGGGACGGGAACACTGAAGCTTTCTTT. Translating gives CVSRRDGNTEAFF.